The present T cell receptor (beta chain) was sequenced within a study of shared clonotypes between healthy human individuals. Study outcomes and limitations: Donor scarcity curtailed the genetic and exposure-history diversity represented herein.

The sorted-subset replicate PCRs were given 150 to 250 ng DNA, which is tens of thousands of T cell genomes. Profiling relied on immunoSEQ multiplex PCR, and the TCRdb table lists in-frame clones only, not all of them. This table holds 1.5 million to 2.5 million clones, about 94% found once. Notes on this clone: Its antigen is unidentified.

Naive CD8 cells lacked CD45RO, underwent positive selection for CCR7 and left out terminally differentiated effector memory CD45RA+ cells. Sequencing was done on a sample of naive CD8+ T cells sorted from blood. The TCR sequence derives from a man younger than 35 in good health.

The CDR3 reads CASSGRGLASYEQYF. The CDR3 nucleotides are TGTGCCAGCAGCGGCCGGGGACTAGCGTCCTACGAGCAGTACTTC. The rearrangement joins TRBV7-9 to TRBJ2-7, with 10 bases lining up with TRBD2. With 5 bases clipped from V and 1 base from J, the junction kept 5 bases outside the gene matches. From germline, CDR1 is SEHNR and CDR2 FQNEAQ (reference sequence). CDR3 length equals 15 residues.